The sequence of this T cell receptor beta chain was determined in a study of T cells in localized non-small cell lung cancer. Study-level results: A median about 62 of the top 100 tumor clones appeared in adjacent lung. Uninvolved adjacent lung had the highest recorded T cell clonality, with tumor below it.

Comment on this clone: What it binds is not known.

Sequenced by immunoSEQ multiplex PCR; TCRdb stores in-frame clones only, minus some. This table holds over 50,000 clones, roughly 90% found once. The CDR3 contains 15 residues. J gave up 9 bases and V 5 bases, and 13 bases lay outside the gene matches. CDR1 is SGHTS and CDR2 is YDEGEE in the germline V gene. The V gene is TRBV5-8, the J gene TRBJ2-1, with 8 bases that match TRBD2. This receptor was taken from a woman aged 40-70 years with stage I lung adenocarcinoma. The input for sequencing was peripheral blood, taken before any cancer treatment. The DNA for the CDR3 is TGTGCCAGCAGTTCTTCAAAAGCGGGAGACGGTGAGCAGTTCTTC. This gives the protein CASSSSKAGDGEQFF.